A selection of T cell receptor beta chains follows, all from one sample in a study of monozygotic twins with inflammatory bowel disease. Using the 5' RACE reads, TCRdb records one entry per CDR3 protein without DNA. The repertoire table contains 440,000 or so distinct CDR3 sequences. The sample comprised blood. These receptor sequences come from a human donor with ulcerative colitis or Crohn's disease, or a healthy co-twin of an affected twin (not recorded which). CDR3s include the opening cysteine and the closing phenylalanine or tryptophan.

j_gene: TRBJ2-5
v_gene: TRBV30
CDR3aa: CACTAGAFLQETQYF

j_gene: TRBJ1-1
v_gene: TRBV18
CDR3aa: CASSRQALNTEAFF

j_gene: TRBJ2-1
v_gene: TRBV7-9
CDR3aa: CASSLVGQGPGDEQFF

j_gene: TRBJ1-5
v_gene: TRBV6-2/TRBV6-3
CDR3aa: CASSYSKGRVQPQHF

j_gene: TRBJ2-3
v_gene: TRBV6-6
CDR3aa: CATRPGLGADTQYF

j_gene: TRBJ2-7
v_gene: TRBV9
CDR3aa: CASSVASGQGGGEQYF

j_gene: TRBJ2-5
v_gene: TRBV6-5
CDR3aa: CASSYAGQGQETQYF

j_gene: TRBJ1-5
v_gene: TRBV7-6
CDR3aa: CASSPSIYSNQPQHF

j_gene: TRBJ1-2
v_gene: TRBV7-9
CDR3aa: CASSSNRADRDGYTF

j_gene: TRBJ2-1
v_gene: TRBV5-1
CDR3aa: CASSPGSSGGNNEQFF

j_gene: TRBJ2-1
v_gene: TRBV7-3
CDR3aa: CASSLLPSGQAMNEQFF

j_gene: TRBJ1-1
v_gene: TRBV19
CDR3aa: CASSATGVTAEAFF

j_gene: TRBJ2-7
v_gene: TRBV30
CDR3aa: CAWSAGTGPTEQYF

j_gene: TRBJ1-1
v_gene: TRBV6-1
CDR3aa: CASRGGQPGDTEAFF

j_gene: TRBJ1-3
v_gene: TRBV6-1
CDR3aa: CASSDRVYTIYF

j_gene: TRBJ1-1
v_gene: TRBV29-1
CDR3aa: CSVDLRGGTEAFF

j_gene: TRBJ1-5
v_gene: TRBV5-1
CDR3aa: CASSFDGQVNQPQHF

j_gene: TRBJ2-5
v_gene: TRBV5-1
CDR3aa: CASSLDTQETQYF

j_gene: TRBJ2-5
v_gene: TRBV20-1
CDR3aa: CSASGLAGRQETQYF

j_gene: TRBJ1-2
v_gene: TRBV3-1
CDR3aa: CASSLEVGAVGYTF

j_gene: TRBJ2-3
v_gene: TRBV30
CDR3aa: CAWSVPWLSTDTQYF

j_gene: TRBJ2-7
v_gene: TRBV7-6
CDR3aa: CASARSRRDLENYEQYF

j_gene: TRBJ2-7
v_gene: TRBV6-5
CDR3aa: CASSYRREVAYEQYF

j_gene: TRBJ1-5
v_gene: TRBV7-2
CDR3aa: CASSLYLGTRANQPQHF

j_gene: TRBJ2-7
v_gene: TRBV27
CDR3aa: CASSLSTTPSRGDEQYF

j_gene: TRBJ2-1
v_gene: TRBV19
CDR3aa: CASSTGPGTGRPREQFF

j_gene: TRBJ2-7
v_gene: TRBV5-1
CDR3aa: CASSLEGTGSYEQYF

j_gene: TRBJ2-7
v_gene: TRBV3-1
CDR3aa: CASSQGLGAYEQYF

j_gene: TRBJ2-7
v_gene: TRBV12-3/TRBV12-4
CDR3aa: CASSLDPFGEQYF

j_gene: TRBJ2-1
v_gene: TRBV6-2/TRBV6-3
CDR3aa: CASSYEAGRYGEQFF

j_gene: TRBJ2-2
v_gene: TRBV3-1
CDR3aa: CASSQPGGAGSTGELFF

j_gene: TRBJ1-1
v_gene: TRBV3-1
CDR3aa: CASSRGGYTEAFF

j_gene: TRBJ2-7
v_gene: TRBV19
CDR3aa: CASNGGGLEQYF

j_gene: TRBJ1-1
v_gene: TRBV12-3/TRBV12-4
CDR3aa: CASSLRQGDGNTEAFF

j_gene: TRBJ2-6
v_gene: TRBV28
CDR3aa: CASIGFGGLFSGANVLTF

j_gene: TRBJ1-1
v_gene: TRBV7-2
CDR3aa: CASSVQGRNTEAFF

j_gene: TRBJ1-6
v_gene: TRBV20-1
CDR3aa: CSAQKSNSPLHF

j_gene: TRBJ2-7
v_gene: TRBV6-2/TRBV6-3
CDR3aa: CASSRPGQGTHEQYF

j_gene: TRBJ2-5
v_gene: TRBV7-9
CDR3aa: CASALDSQETQYF

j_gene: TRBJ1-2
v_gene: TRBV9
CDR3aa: CASSVGQTSNYGYTF

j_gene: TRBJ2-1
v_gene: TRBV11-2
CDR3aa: CASSLNFRASGRQDEQFF

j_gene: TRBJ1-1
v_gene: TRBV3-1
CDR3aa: CASSPGRGRNTEAFF

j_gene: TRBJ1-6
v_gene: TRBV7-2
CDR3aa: CASSLVGGERSPLHF

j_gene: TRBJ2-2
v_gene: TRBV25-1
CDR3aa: CASRETGRTNTGELFF

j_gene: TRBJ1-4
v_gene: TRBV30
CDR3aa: CACSRNTNEKLFF

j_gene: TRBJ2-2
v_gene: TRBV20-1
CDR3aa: CSASRTGVGELFF

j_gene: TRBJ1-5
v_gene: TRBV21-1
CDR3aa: CASSKEELNQPQHF

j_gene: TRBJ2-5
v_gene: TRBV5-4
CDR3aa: CASSSGTSKETQYF

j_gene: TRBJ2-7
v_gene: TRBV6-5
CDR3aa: CASRRGDLGYEQYF

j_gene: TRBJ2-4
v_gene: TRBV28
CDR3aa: CASSPSQLAGNIQYF

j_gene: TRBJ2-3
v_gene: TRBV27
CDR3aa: CASSLRIPGQSTDTQYF

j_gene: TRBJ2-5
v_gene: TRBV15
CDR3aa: CATSSGAGGLTQYF

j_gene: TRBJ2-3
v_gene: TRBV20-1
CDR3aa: CSARSDRGTDTQYF

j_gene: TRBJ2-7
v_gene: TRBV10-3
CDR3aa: CAISESAPGTGIYEQYF